These 5 T cell receptor beta chains originate from one sample sequenced in a study of blood T cell repertoires in COVID-19. Some clones are missing from TCRdb's copy, which holds only in-frame ones; the method was immunoSEQ multiplex PCR. The top ten hold about 6.9% of the sample, which has some 270,000 clones, approximately 81% seen once. The sequencing sample was made of PBMCs or T cells enriched from blood (not recorded which). The receptors derive from a woman aged 45-59 years who had been exposed to COVID-19.

The chain recombines TRBV5-1 with TRBJ1-2; D may be TRBD1 (5 bases). CDR1 and CDR2 from the germline V gene are SGHRS and YFSETQ. There are 15 residues in the CDR3. V was clipped by 0 bases and J by 2 bases, with 11 bases between them. The CDR3 coding sequence is TGCGCCAGCAGCTTGGAAGGCGGGGGGAACTATGGCTACACCTTC. It encodes CASSLEGGGNYGYTF.

This clone was recorded a few times. CDR3 coding DNA: TGTGCCAGCAGTTTTCAGGTCCCGACACCTTACTATGGCTACACCTTC. It yields the protein CASSFQVPTPYYGYTF. The chain joins TRBV6-5 to TRBJ1-2; no definite D call. CDR1 is MNHEY, CDR2 SVGAGI, per germline. The V gene lost 4 bases and the J gene lost 3 bases, with 18 bases spanning the gap. There are 16 residues in the CDR3.

J is TRBJ2-5 and V is TRBV7-2, with a tentative D call TRBD2 (6 bases). Trimming shortened V by 2 bases and J by 2 bases, and 15 bases separated the two germline ends. The CDR3 extends over 16 amino acids. Per the germline V gene, CDR1 is SGHTA and CDR2 is FQGNSA. The CDR3 DNA follows: TGTGCCAGCAGCTTAAACACGCGGGGTCTTCAAGAGACCCAGTACTTC. Translating gives CASSLNTRGLQETQYF.

The V call is TRBV19, the J call TRBJ2-7, with D maybe TRBD1 (5 bases). The V gene lost 5 bases and the J gene lost 2 bases, with 22 bases spanning the gap. CDR3 length: 17 amino acids. Germline CDR1 is LNHDA and CDR2 is SQIVND (reference sequence). The DNA of the CDR3 is TGTGCCAGTAGTTCATCTCCCTCTACAGGTCGACCCTACGAGCAGTACTTC. Protein sequence: CASSSSPSTGRPYEQYF.

V and J are TRBV13 and TRBJ1-2; 7 nucleotides match TRBD1. CDR3 size: 15 residues. The V segment lost 4 bases and the J segment 6 bases; nucleotides outside the gene matches: 11. The germline V gene encodes CDR1 PRHDT and CDR2 FYEKMQ (reference sequence). The CDR3 region is CASSSRQGRGDGYTF. The CDR3 DNA is TGTGCCAGCAGCTCCCGACAGGGTAGGGGGGATGGCTACACCTTC.